This T cell receptor (beta chain) was found in a study of blood T cell repertoires in COVID-19. Overall study: Sources were T cells, B-cell-depleted T cells, or PBMCs; the material itself was cDNA or gDNA.

Repertoires were generated with immunoSEQ multiplex PCR, while TCRdb's copy carries only in-frame clones and drops some. The table shows about 140,000 clones, with 80% to 90% occurring only once. V lost 0 bases to trimming and J lost 2 bases; unmatched junction nucleotides: 6. The V gene's germline CDR1 is SGHTA and CDR2 FQGNSA. The CDR3 contains 16 residues. Material: PBMCs or T cells enriched from blood (not recorded which). The chain is built from TRBV7-2 and TRBJ2-7; 8 positions match TRBD2. This TCR was sampled from a woman between 50 and 59 years old with acute COVID-19. The CDR3 reads CASSLAYSGSTYEQYF. Written as DNA, the CDR3 is TGTGCCAGCAGCTTAGCTTACAGCGGGAGTACCTACGAGCAGTACTTC.